This TCR beta chain was identified in a study of identical twins. Study outcomes and limitations: Reduced insertions were recorded for abundant cord blood beta clonotypes, with no such pattern in memory repertoires.

The CDR3 length is 15 residues. V was trimmed by 9 bases and J by 1 base, leaving 18 bases between them. Germline assignment: CDR1 SGHDT and CDR2 YYEEEE. From the 5' RACE reads, TCRdb called clonotypes with MiXCR, one entry per CDR3 protein. The sample lists about 470,000 distinct CDR3 sequences, 20% to 25% occurring once. Worth noting for this clonotype: What it binds is unknown.

The same sample was also used in a study of T cells expressing NK-cell markers. That source reports: The study drew TCR beta repertoires from sorted CD3+CD56+NKG2C+, CD3+CD56+NKG2C- and CD3+CD56-NKG2C+ T cells. Dominance of the CD3+CD56-NKG2C+ fraction by these clonotypes also held in a handful of donors.

What was sequenced was CD4+ T cells sorted from blood. The receptor's source is a woman younger than 30 in good health. The J gene is TRBJ2-3, the V gene TRBV5-6; tentatively, D is TRBD1 or TRBD2 (5 bases each). The chain's CDR3 is CAMSPGLLCTDTQYF. CDR3 bases: TGTGCCATGAGTCCGGGGCTCCTCTGCACAGATACGCAGTATTTT.